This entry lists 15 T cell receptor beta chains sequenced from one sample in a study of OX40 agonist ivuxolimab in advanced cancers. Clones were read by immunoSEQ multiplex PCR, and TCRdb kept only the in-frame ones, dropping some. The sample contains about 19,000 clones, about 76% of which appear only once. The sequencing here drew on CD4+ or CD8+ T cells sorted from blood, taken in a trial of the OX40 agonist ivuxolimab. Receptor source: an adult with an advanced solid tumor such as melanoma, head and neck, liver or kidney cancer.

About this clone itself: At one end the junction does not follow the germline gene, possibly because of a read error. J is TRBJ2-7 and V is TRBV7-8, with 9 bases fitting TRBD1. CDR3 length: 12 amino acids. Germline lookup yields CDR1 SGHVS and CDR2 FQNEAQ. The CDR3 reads CASRGQGYEQCF. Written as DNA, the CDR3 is TGTGCCAGCAGAGGACAGGGGTACGAGCAGTGCTTC.

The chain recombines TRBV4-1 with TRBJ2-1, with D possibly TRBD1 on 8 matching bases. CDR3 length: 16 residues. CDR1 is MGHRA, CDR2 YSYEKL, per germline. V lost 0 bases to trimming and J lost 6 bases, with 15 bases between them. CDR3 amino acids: CASSQDAQGGINEQFF. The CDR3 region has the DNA TGCGCCAGCAGCCAAGATGCACAGGGGGGGATCAATGAGCAGTTCTTC.

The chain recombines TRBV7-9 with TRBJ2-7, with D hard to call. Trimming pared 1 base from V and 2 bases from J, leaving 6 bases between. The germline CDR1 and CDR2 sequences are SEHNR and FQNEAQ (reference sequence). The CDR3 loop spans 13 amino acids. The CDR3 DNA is TGTGCCAGCAGCTTAGATATGACCTACGAGCAGTACTTC. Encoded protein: CASSLDMTYEQYF. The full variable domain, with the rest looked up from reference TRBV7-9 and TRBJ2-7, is DTGVSQNPRHKITKRGQNVTFRCDPISEHNRLYWYRQTLGQGPEFLTYFQNEAQLEKSRLLSDRFSAERPKGSFSTLEIQRTEQGDSAMYLCASSLDMTYEQYFGPGTRLTVT.

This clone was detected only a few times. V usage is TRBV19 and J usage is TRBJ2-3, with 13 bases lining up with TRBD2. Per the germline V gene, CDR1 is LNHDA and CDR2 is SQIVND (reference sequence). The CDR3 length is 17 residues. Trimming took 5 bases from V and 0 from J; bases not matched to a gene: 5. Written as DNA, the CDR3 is TGTGCCAGTAGTCCCGGGACTAGCGGGATTAGCACAGATACGCAGTATTTT. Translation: CASSPGTSGISTDTQYF. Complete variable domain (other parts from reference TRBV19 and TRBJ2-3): DGGITQSPKYLFRKEGQNVTLSCEQNLNHDAMYWYRQDPGQGLRLIYYSQIVNDFQKGDIAEGYSVSREKKESFPLTVTSAQKNPTAFYLCASSPGTSGISTDTQYFGPGTRLTVL.

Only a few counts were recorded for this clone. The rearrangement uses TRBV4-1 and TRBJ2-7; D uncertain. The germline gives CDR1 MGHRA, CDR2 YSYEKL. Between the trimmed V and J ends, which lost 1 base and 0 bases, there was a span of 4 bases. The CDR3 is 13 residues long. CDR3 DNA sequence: TGCGCCAGCAGCCAAGCCCGCTCCTACGAGCAGTACTTC. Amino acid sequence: CASSQARSYEQYF.

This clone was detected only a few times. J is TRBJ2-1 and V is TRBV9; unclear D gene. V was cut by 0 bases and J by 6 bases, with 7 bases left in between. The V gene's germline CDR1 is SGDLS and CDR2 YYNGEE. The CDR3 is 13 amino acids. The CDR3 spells CASSVELGNEQFF. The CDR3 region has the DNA TGTGCCAGCAGCGTAGAACTCGGCAATGAGCAGTTCTTC.

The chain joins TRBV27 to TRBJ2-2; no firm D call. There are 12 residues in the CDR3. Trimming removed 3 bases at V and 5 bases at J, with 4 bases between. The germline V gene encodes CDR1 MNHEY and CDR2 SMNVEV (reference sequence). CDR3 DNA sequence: TGTGCCAGCAGTTTGGGTACCGGGGAGCTGTTTTTT. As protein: CASSLGTGELFF.

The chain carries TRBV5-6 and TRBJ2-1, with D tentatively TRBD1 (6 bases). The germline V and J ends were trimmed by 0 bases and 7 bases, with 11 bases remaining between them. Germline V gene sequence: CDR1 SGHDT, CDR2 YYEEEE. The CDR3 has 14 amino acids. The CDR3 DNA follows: TGTGCCAGCAGCTTGGCAGGGGATGGGAATGAGCAGTTCTTC. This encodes CASSLAGDGNEQFF.

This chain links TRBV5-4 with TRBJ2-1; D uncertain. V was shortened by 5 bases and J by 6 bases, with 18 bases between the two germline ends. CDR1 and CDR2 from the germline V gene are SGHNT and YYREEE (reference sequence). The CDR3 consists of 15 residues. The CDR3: CASSPPRAVGNEQFF. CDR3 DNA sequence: TGTGCCAGCAGTCCCCCCCGCGCGGTTGGCAATGAGCAGTTCTTC.

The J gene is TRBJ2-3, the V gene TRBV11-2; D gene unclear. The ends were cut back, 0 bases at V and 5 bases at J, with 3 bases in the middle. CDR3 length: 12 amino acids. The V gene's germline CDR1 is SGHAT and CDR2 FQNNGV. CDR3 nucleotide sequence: TGTGCCAGCAGCTTAGAGGGAGATACGCAGTATTTT. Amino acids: CASSLEGDTQYF.

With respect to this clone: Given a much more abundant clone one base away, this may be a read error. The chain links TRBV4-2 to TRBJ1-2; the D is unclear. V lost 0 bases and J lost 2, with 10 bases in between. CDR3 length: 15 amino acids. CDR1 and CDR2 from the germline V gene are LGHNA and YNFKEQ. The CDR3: CASSQELGRNYGYTF. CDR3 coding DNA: TGTGCCAGCAGCCAAGAACTGGGGAGGAACTATGGCTACACCTTC.

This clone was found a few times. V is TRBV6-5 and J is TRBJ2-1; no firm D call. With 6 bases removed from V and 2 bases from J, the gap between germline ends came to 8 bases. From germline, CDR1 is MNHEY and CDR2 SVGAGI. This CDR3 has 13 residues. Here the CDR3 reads CASSRNPYNEQFF. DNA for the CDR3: TGTGCCAGCAGCAGAAATCCCTACAATGAGCAGTTCTTC.

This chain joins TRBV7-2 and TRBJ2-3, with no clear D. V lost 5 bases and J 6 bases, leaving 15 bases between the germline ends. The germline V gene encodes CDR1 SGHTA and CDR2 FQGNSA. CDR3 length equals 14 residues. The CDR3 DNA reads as TGTGCCAGCAGCCGATCGACGATAGGGGATACGCAGTATTTT. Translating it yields CASSRSTIGDTQYF.

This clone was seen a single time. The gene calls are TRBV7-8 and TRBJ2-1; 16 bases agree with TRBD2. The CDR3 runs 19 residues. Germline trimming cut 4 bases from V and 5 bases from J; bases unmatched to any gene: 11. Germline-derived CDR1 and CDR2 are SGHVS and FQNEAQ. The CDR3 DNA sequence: TGTGCCAGCAGCTCTAAGCCCACCGGGACTAGCGGGGGGGACAATGAGCAGTTCTTC. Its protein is CASSSKPTGTSGGDNEQFF.

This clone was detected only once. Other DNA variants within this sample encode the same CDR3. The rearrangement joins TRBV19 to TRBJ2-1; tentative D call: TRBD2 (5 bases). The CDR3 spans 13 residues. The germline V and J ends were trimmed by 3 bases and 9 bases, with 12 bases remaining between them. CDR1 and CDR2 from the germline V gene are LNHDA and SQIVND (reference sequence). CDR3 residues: CASSISLGSEQFF. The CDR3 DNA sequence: TGTGCCAGTAGTATTAGTCTAGGGAGTGAGCAGTTCTTC. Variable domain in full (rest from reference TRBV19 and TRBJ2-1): DGGITQSPKYLFRKEGQNVTLSCEQNLNHDAMYWYRQDPGQGLRLIYYSQIVNDFQKGDIAEGYSVSREKKESFPLTVTSAQKNPTAFYLCASSISLGSEQFFGPGTRLTVL.